This is a list of T cell receptor beta chains from one sample in a study of blood T cell repertoires in COVID-19. Only in-frame clones appear in the TCRdb table, and some are missing; sequencing was by immunoSEQ multiplex PCR. Here the sample spans about 380,000 clones, more than 75% being singletons. The sequenced sample consisted of peripheral blood. The receptors derive from a human donor with acute or convalescent COVID-19. The donor label of this sample is uncertain. CDR3s leave out the opening cysteine and the closing phenylalanine or tryptophan. D genes are given only for firm matches.

cdr3_aa,d_call,j_call,v_call
ASSYGTHRTGGTQY,.,TRBJ2-5,TRBV6-5
ASSYSLNTEAF,.,TRBJ1-1,TRBV6-5
ASSLGGQGLGELF,TRBD1,TRBJ2-2,TRBV7-6
ASSRDTGFNYGYT,.,TRBJ1-2,TRBV5-1
ASSLARGKF,.,TRBJ2-1,TRBV6-2/TRBV6-3
ASSFRVSNQPQH,.,TRBJ1-5,TRBV5-6
ASRAQDRGPRGNEQF,TRBD1,TRBJ2-1,TRBV5-5
ASSQSGTGSSPLH,TRBD1,TRBJ1-6,TRBV3-1/TRBV3-2
ASSLALTPKSEQF,.,TRBJ2-1,TRBV7-2
ASSSGQGPNYGYT,TRBD1,TRBJ1-2,TRBV5-5
AWSGTSGGNEQF,TRBD2,TRBJ2-1,TRBV30